This note documents a single TCR beta chain sequence. PCR was performed a second time for about 7 to 11 cycles using a sample-barcoded 5' primer and a J-beta primer mix. TCRdb reprocessed the 5' RACE reads via MiXCR and lists one record per CDR3 protein. The sample lists hundreds of thousands of distinct CDR3 sequences, 52% seen once, with less than 15% in the top ten. In germline, CDR1 is LGHNA, CDR2 YSLEER. V lost 1 base to trimming and J lost 6 bases; unmatched junction nucleotides: 1. The CDR3 spans 14 residues. The data are from a study of blood T cells in healthy people across ages. The sequenced material came from blood. This chain joins TRBV4-3 and TRBJ2-2, with 8 nucleotides matching TRBD2. The clonotype was recovered from a woman of 80 years or more in good health. The CDR3 loop is CASSQAGGPGELFF. The CDR3 DNA reads as TGCGCCAGCAGCCAAGCGGGGGGGCCCGGGGAGCTGTTTTTT.